Each of the 31 T cell receptor beta chains below was sequenced from the same sample in a study of T cells in Graves' hyperthyroidism and ophthalmopathy. Amplification targeted TCR beta CDR3 regions from RNA transcripts. HTBI primers were used for first-round RT-PCR of the TCR CDR3. TCRdb used MiXCR to reprocess the multiplex PCR reads, holding one entry per CDR3 protein. The table includes about 500,000 distinct CDR3 sequences, about 15% detected once. Sequenced sample: blood. These receptor sequences come from a woman in her twenties or thirties with Graves' ophthalmopathy.

At least ten counts were recorded for this clonotype. The chain couples TRBV7-2 to TRBJ2-1, with TRBD2 matching over 10 bases. The CDR3 contains 15 residues. Germline CDR1 is SGHTA and CDR2 is FQGNSA. The V gene end was trimmed by 1 base and the J gene end by 7 bases; junction bases not matched to a gene: 4. This CDR3 is CASSLGLTSGNEQFF. In nucleotides, the CDR3 is TGTGCCAGCAGCTTAGGACTGACTAGCGGGAATGAGCAGTTCTTC.

This clonotype was seen at least ten times. The genes are TRBV3-1 and TRBJ1-2, with a tentative D call TRBD1 (6 bases). The CDR3 loop spans 13 amino acids. Trimming took off 4 bases at V and 7 bases at J, with 13 bases between the two ends. Germline-derived CDR1 and CDR2 are LGHDT and YNNKEL (reference sequence). In DNA, the CDR3 is TGTGCCAGCAGCCCGGACAGTTTATCTGGCTACACCTTC. Translated: CASSPDSLSGYTF. The full variable domain, with the rest looked up from reference TRBV3-1 and TRBJ1-2, is DTAVSQTPKYLVTQMGNDKSIKCEQNLGHDTMYWYKQDSKKFLKIMFSYNNKELIINETVPNRFSPKSPDKAHLNLHINSLELGDSAVYFCASSPDSLSGYTFGSGTRLTVV.

Ten or more counts support this clonotype. The V call is TRBV2, the J call TRBJ2-1; D possibly uses TRBD1 or TRBD2 (6 bases each). CDR3 size: 16 residues. Germline V lookup: CDR1 SNHLY, CDR2 FYNNEI. V lost 6 bases and J lost 0, with 15 bases in between. CDR3 sequence: CASSAMGGSSYNEQFF. DNA for the CDR3: TGTGCCAGCAGCGCCATGGGGGGCAGCTCCTACAATGAGCAGTTCTTC.

Many counts were recorded for this clonotype. The J gene is TRBJ2-7, the V gene TRBV2; D might be TRBD1 (6 bases). Germline values: CDR1 SNHLY, CDR2 FYNNEI. The CDR3 has 11 amino acids. Trimming left V 7 bases short and J 6 bases short, with 10 bases between. In DNA, the CDR3 is TGTGCCAGCACCCGGGACATCGAGCAGTACTTC. Translated: CASTRDIEQYF.

V and J are TRBV18 and TRBJ2-1, with a weak D call TRBD2 (5 bases). Between the trimmed V and J ends, which lost 5 bases and 8 bases, there was a span of 7 bases. Germline V gene sequence: CDR1 KGHSH, CDR2 LQKENI. This CDR3 has 11 amino acids. The chain's CDR3 is CASSVEDEQFF. The CDR3 DNA follows: TGTGCCAGCTCAGTGGAGGATGAGCAGTTCTTC.

This clonotype was seen ten or more times. The chain recombines TRBV6-1 with TRBJ1-5, with a weak D call TRBD1 (6 bases). CDR1 is MNHNS and CDR2 is SASEGT in the germline V gene. The V gene lost 6 bases and the J gene lost 0 bases, with 6 bases spanning the gap. The CDR3 has 13 residues. The CDR3, as DNA: TGTGCCAGCAGACAGGGTAGCAATCAGCCCCAGCATTTT. It specifies CASRQGSNQPQHF.

This clonotype showed up just a few times. V usage is TRBV13 and J usage is TRBJ2-1; D gene ambiguous. Germline lookup yields CDR1 PRHDT and CDR2 FYEKMQ (reference sequence). This CDR3 comprises 12 residues. V was cut by 3 bases and J by 10 bases, with 10 bases left in between. This CDR3 reads CASSFAGPEQFF. CDR3 DNA sequence: TGTGCCAGCAGCTTTGCAGGCCCCGAGCAGTTCTTC.

Regarding this clonotype: This may stem from a read error, because a much larger clone lies one nucleotide away. The J gene is TRBJ2-1, the V gene TRBV5-5, with 8 bases aligning to TRBD2. The length of the CDR3 is 16 residues. Germline loops: CDR1 SGHKS, CDR2 YYEKEE (reference sequence). V lost 5 bases, J lost 3 bases, and 10 bases stayed unmatched. Here the CDR3 DNA reads TGTGCCAGCAGACGGGTAGCGGGATCGAGCTACAATGAGCAGTTCTTC. Translated, it gives CASRRVAGSSYNEQFF.

This clonotype was recorded many times. This chain links TRBV3-1 with TRBJ2-7; unclear D gene. The CDR3 sequence is 13 residues long. Trimming pared 1 base from V and 6 bases from J, leaving 10 bases between. Germline lookup yields CDR1 LGHDT and CDR2 YNNKEL (reference sequence). The CDR3, as DNA: TGTGCCAGCAGCCAAGGAGTAGTGAGCGAGCAGTACTTC. It yields the protein CASSQGVVSEQYF.

A remark on this clonotype: Given the absence of the conserved phenylalanine or tryptophan at the CDR3 end, a read error is likely. This rearrangement joins TRBV13 to TRBJ1-2; D might be TRBD1 (5 bases). In germline, CDR1 is PRHDT, CDR2 FYEKMQ (reference sequence). This CDR3 has 13 amino acids. Trimming took 2 bases from V and 4 from J, leaving 8 bases between them. CDR3 sequence: CASSLTGVYGYTL. Written as DNA, the CDR3 is TGTGCCAGCAGCTTAACAGGCGTCTATGGCTACACCCTC.

Many counts were recorded for this clonotype. The CDR3 loop reads CASSLEARNEQYF. The CDR3, as DNA: TGTGCCAGCAGCTTAGAGGCTAGGAACGAGCAGTACTTC. V usage is TRBV11-2 and J usage is TRBJ2-7; D is unresolved. The CDR3 spans 13 residues. Trimming pared 0 bases from V and 5 bases from J, leaving 8 bases between. Looked up from germline, CDR1 is SGHAT and CDR2 is FQNNGV. Drawing the rest from reference TRBV11-2 and TRBJ2-7, the complete variable domain is EAGVAQSPRYKIIEKRQSVAFWCNPISGHATLYWYQQILGQGPKLLIQFQNNGVVDDSQLPKDRFSAERLKGVDSTLKIQPAKLEDSAVYLCASSLEARNEQYFGPGTRLTVT.

This clonotype was counted many times. V gene TRBV18 combines with J gene TRBJ2-1, with D maybe TRBD2 (5 bases). This CDR3 spans 18 amino acids. Germline assignment: CDR1 KGHSH and CDR2 LQKENI. Trimming shortened V by 3 bases and J by 2 bases, and 20 bases separated the two germline ends. The DNA for the CDR3 is TGTGCCAGCTCACCCTCGTTCGGGGTCGTCCAACCCTACAATGAGCAGTTCTTC. Translated, it gives CASSPSFGVVQPYNEQFF.

The DNA of the CDR3 is TGTGCCAGCGGCAAACTACAGGATTACAATCAGCCCCAGCATTTT. It codes for CASGKLQDYNQPQHF. V and J are TRBV12-3 or TRBV12-4 and TRBJ1-5, with D possibly TRBD1 on 5 matching bases. V was trimmed by 8 bases and J by 3 bases, leaving 17 bases between them. CDR3 size: 15 residues.

This clonotype turned up a few times. This rearrangement joins TRBV4-3 to TRBJ2-1; the match to TRBD2 covers 9 bases. V was pared by 2 bases and J by 2 bases, with 1 base of the junction left unmatched. The CDR3 spans 15 residues. The germline V gene encodes CDR1 LGHNA and CDR2 YSLEER. CDR3 amino acids: CASSQRLAAYNEQFF. CDR3 nucleotides: TGCGCCAGCAGCCAAAGACTAGCGGCCTACAATGAGCAGTTCTTC.

Turning to this clonotype: A much larger clone is a single base away; this may be a read error. The chain uses TRBV4-3 and TRBJ2-3; TRBD2 is a possible D gene (5 bases). The CDR3 runs to 15 residues. Germline V gives CDR1 LGHNA, CDR2 YSLEER. This CDR3 is CASSRGLQIPDAQYF. Written as DNA, the CDR3 is TGCGCCAGCAGCCGAGGACTTCAGATCCCAGATGCGCAGTATTTT.

This clonotype has at least ten counts. The chain carries TRBV7-2 and TRBJ1-4; D is uncertain. Looked up from germline, CDR1 is SGHTA and CDR2 is FQGNSA. V shed 1 base and J shed 8 bases, with 8 bases lying between them. This CDR3 is 13 amino acids long. DNA of the CDR3: TGTGCCAGCAGCTTAGGAGAATTCGAAAAACTGTTTTTT. Translated, it gives CASSLGEFEKLFF.

As for this clonotype: A much larger clone differs from this one at a single base, so this may be a read error. The chain is built from TRBV11-2 and TRBJ1-6; D is perhaps TRBD1 (6 bases). The CDR3 has 16 amino acids. The ends were cut back, 4 bases at V and 4 bases at J, with 14 bases in the middle. Germline CDR1 SGHAT, CDR2 FQNNGV. The CDR3 nucleotides are TGTGCCAGCAGCTCAGGGTTTCAGGGGTATAATTCACCCCTCCACTTT. Translation: CASSSGFQGYNSPLHF. Drawing the rest from reference TRBV11-2 and TRBJ1-6, the complete variable domain is EAGVAQSPRYKIIEKRQSVAFWCNPISGHATLYWYQQILGQGPKLLIQFQNNGVVDDSQLPKDRFSAERLKGVDSTLKIQPAKLEDSAVYLCASSSGFQGYNSPLHFGNGTRLTVT.

This clonotype came up many times. CDR3 region: CASSPLSHPGAEAFF. The CDR3 DNA follows: TGTGCCAGCAGCCCCCTCTCTCATCCGGGCGCTGAAGCTTTCTTT. The gene calls are TRBV7-8 and TRBJ1-1; D gene unclear. The CDR3 is 15 amino acids. Looked up from germline, CDR1 is SGHVS and CDR2 is FQNEAQ. V was cut by 5 bases and J by 6 bases, with 19 bases left in between.

This clonotype occurred many times. This chain links TRBV30 with TRBJ1-1; D unclear. V lost 3 bases, J lost 1 base, and 12 bases lay in between. The CDR3 has 14 amino acids. CDR1 is GTSNPN and CDR2 is SVGIG in the germline V gene (reference sequence). The CDR3 DNA follows: TGTGCCTGGAGCAGATGGGGTACGAACACTGAAGCTTTCTTT. It codes for CAWSRWGTNTEAFF.

This clonotype was found many times. The chain has TRBV12-3 or TRBV12-4 and TRBJ1-5, with D unclear. This CDR3 region has 12 residues. V was cut by 6 bases and J by 3 bases, with 6 bases left in between. The CDR3 sequence is CASRKHNQPQHF. The CDR3 DNA reads as TGTGCCAGCAGGAAACACAATCAGCCCCAGCATTTT.

This clonotype was seen ten or more times. The gene calls are TRBV2 and TRBJ1-4, with D tentatively TRBD1 (5 bases). Germline V gene sequence: CDR1 SNHLY, CDR2 FYNNEI. The ends were cut back, 4 bases at V and 5 bases at J, with 14 bases in the middle. This CDR3 contains 15 residues. CDR3 sequence: CASSANRPSNEKLFF. Here the CDR3 DNA reads TGTGCCAGCAGTGCCAACAGGCCTTCAAATGAAAAACTGTTTTTT.

Many counts were recorded for this clonotype. The V call is TRBV20-1, the J call TRBJ2-1; 9 nucleotides line up with TRBD1. Germline loops: CDR1 DFQATT, CDR2 SNEGSKA (reference sequence). The ends lost 6 bases at V and 9 bases at J; junction bases unmatched: 9. The CDR3 has 13 amino acids. The CDR3, as DNA: TGCAGTGCCCTCAAATTACAGGGGGCTGAGCAGTTCTTC. Translation: CSALKLQGAEQFF.

A remark on this clonotype: The junction departs from the called germline gene at one end, perhaps through a read error. The chain employs TRBV11-2 and TRBJ2-2; weak D call: TRBD2 (5 bases). The germline CDR1 and CDR2 sequences are SGHAT and FQNNGV. The CDR3 is made up of 14 amino acids. CDR3 amino acids: CVSSLSGNTGELFF. The DNA of the CDR3 is TGTGTCAGCAGCCTGAGCGGAAACACCGGGGAGCTGTTTTTT.

This chain connects TRBV7-2 to TRBJ2-3; D is undetermined. CDR3 length: 15 residues. The germline gives CDR1 SGHTA, CDR2 FQGNSA. The ends were cut back, 5 bases at V and 2 bases at J, with 14 bases in the middle. The CDR3 coding sequence is TGTGCCAGCAGCCTCCTCCGGGCTGTCACAGATACGCAGTATTTT. This sequence encodes CASSLLRAVTDTQYF.

About this clonotype itself: Sequence at one end of the junction differs from germline and may be a read error. The gene calls are TRBV6-2 or TRBV6-3 and TRBJ2-3, with D possibly being TRBD1 (6 bases). The germline V gene has CDR1 MNHEY and CDR2 SVGEGT. This CDR3 comprises 13 residues. CDR3 bases: TGTGCCAGCAGGCCAGGGGTGACAGATACGCGGTATTTT. As protein: CASRPGVTDTRYF.

The V call is TRBV4-2, the J call TRBJ2-6; D call uncertain. This CDR3 comprises 16 residues. Germline-derived CDR1 and CDR2 are LGHNA and YNFKEQ. V was shortened by 0 bases and J by 2 bases, with 8 bases between the two germline ends. CDR3 in amino acids: CASSQESTAGANVLTF. CDR3 nucleotide sequence: TGTGCCAGCAGCCAAGAGTCGACCGCTGGGGCCAACGTCCTGACTTTC.

V is TRBV5-1 and J is TRBJ2-1, with D unclear. Per the germline V gene, CDR1 is SGHRS and CDR2 is YFSETQ. V lost 2 bases and J 5 bases, leaving 5 bases between the germline ends. The CDR3 contains 12 residues. The CDR3 sequence: CASSLDHNEQFF. For the CDR3, the DNA is TGCGCCAGCAGCTTAGACCACAATGAGCAGTTCTTC.

About this clonotype itself: Just one base apart from a much larger clone, this may be a read error. The chain has TRBV7-2 and TRBJ1-3; D is unclear. Deletions cut 2 bases from V and 3 bases from J, with 2 bases between. The germline gives CDR1 SGHTA, CDR2 FQGNSA. The CDR3 consists of 12 residues. DNA for the CDR3: TGTGCCAGCAGCTTATTTGGAAACACCATATATTTT. This sequence encodes CASSLFGNTIYF.

J is TRBJ2-7 and V is TRBV14; D uncertain. V was pared by 4 bases and J by 7 bases, with 8 bases between. The CDR3 spans 11 residues. The V gene's germline CDR1 is SGHDN and CDR2 FVKESK. In DNA, the CDR3 is TGTGCCAGCAGCCGGGTGGGGGAGCAGTACTTC. Protein product: CASSRVGEQYF. Full variable domain (rest looked up from reference TRBV14 and TRBJ2-7): EAGVTQFPSHSVIEKGQTVTLRCDPISGHDNLYWYRRVMGKEIKFLLHFVKESKQDESGMPNNRFLAERTGGTYSTLKVQPAELEDSGVYFCASSRVGEQYFGPGTRLTVT.

The V gene is TRBV9, the J gene TRBJ2-2; D is perhaps TRBD1 or TRBD2 (5 bases each). This CDR3 is 16 amino acids long. V was pared by 4 bases and J by 6 bases, with 19 bases between. Germline assignment: CDR1 SGDLS and CDR2 YYNGEE. CDR3 bases: TGTGCCAGCAGCTCCGAGGGTCCAGGGTTCCCCGGGGAGCTGTTTTTT. It translates to CASSSEGPGFPGELFF.

This clonotype was counted at least ten times. V gene TRBV5-1 combines with J gene TRBJ2-2, with TRBD1 identical over 7 bases. V lost 1 base and J lost 6; bases outside the gene matches: 12. CDR1 SGHRS and CDR2 YFSETQ come from the germline V gene. The CDR3 consists of 17 residues. CDR3 coding DNA: TGCGCCAGCAGCTTGAACAGGGGTTCCGGGCACCCCGGGGAGCTGTTTTTT. This translates into CASSLNRGSGHPGELFF.